This T cell receptor beta chain derives from a study of read filtering for tumor transcriptome and immune sequencing. As for the study in general: R-ISS stage counts were 8 for I, around 17 for II, 6 or 7 for III.

Study-wide results and limits: Even smaller IR-seq throughput identified most shared clonotypes.

This clonotype was recorded at least ten times. Its antigen is as yet unknown. Molecular barcoded adaptors covering alpha/delta and beta/gamma chains were used on approximately 440 ng RNA. In TCRdb, the reads were re-called with MiXCR into one record per CDR3 protein. The repertoire has 85,000 to 100,000 distinct CDR3 sequences, about 22% of them found once; the top ten carry around 10%. After removal of 0 bases from V and 4 bases from J, the junction contained 1 base not matched to a gene. Germline CDR1 reads SQVTM; CDR2 reads ANQGSEA. The CDR3 contains 13 residues. The sample taken for sequencing was a population of CD138-negative cells sorted from bone marrow. The source of this sequence is a donor at least 40 years old with multiple myeloma. This rearrangement joins TRBV29-1 to TRBJ1-1; 8 bases agree with TRBD1. The CDR3 loop is CSVEEGQGTEAFF. The CDR3, as DNA: TGCAGCGTTGAAGAAGGACAGGGCACTGAAGCTTTCTTT.